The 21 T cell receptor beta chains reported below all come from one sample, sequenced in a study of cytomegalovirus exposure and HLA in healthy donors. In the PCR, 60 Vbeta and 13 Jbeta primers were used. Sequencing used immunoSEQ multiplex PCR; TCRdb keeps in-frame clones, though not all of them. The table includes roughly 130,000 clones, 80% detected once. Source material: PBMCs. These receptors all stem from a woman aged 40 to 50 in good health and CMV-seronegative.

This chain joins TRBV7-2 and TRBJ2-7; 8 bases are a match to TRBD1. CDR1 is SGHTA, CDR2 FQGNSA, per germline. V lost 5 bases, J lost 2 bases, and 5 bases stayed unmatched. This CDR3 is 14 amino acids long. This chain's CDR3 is CASSPGTGPYEQYF. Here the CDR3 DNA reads TGTGCCAGCAGCCCCGGGACAGGTCCCTACGAGCAGTACTTC. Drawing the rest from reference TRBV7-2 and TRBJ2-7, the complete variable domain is GAGVSQSPSNKVTEKGKDVELRCDPISGHTALYWYRQSLGQGLEFLIYFQGNSAPDKSGLPSDRFSAERTGGSVSTLTIQRTQQEDSAVYLCASSPGTGPYEQYFGPGTRLTVT.

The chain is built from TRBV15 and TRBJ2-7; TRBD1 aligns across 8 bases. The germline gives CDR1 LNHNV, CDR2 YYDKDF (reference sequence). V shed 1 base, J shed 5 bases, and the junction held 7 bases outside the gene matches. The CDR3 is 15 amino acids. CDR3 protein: CATSRAGQGPHEQYF. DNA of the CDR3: TGTGCCACCAGCAGAGCAGGACAGGGCCCCCACGAGCAGTACTTC.

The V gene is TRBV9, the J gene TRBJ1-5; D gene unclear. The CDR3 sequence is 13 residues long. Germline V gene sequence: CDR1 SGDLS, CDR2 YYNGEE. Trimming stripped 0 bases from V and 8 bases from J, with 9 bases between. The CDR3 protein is CASSVGSSEPQHF. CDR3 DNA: TGTGCCAGCAGCGTAGGGAGTTCAGAGCCCCAGCATTTT.

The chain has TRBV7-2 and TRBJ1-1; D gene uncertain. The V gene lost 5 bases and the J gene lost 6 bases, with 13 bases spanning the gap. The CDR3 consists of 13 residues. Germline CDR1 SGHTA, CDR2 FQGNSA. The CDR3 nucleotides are TGTGCCAGCAGCCCATTTCTGGGCCCTGAAGCTTTCTTT. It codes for CASSPFLGPEAFF. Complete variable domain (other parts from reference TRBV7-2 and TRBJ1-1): GAGVSQSPSNKVTEKGKDVELRCDPISGHTALYWYRQSLGQGLEFLIYFQGNSAPDKSGLPSDRFSAERTGGSVSTLTIQRTQQEDSAVYLCASSPFLGPEAFFGQGTRLTVV.

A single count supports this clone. CDR3 bases: TGCGCCAGCAGTCCCGGCAGGGGGCGGGAGGAGCAGTTCTTC. Residues: CASSPGRGREEQFF. The V call is TRBV5-1, the J call TRBJ2-1, with D possibly being TRBD1 (8 bases). There are 14 residues in the CDR3. CDR1 SGHRS and CDR2 YFSETQ come from the germline V gene. V gave up 5 bases and J gave up 10 bases, with 19 bases separating them.

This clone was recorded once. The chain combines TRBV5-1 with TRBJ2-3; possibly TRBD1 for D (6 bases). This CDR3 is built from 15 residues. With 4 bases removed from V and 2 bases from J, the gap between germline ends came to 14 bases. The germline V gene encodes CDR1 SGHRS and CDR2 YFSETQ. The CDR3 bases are TGCGCCAGCAGCGTCGGACAGATTTCCACAGATACGCAGTATTTT. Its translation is CASSVGQISTDTQYF.

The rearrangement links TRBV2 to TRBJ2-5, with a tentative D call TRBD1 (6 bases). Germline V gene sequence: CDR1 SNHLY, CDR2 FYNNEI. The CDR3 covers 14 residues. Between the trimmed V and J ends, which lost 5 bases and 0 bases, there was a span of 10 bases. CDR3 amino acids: CASSPNRDQETQYF. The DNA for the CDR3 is TGTGCCAGCAGTCCCAACAGGGACCAAGAGACCCAGTACTTC.

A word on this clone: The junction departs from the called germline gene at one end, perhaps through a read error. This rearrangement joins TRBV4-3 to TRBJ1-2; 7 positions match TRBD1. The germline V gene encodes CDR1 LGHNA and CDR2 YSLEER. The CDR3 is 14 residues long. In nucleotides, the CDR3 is TGCGCCAGCAACAAGAAGGGGGCTGACTATGGCTACCCCTTC. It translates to CASNKKGADYGYPF.

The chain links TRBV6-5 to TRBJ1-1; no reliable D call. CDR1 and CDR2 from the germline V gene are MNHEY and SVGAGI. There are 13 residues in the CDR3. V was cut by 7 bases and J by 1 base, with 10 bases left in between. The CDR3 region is CASKNGRNTEAFF. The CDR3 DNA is TGTGCCAGCAAGAATGGGAGGAACACTGAAGCTTTCTTT.

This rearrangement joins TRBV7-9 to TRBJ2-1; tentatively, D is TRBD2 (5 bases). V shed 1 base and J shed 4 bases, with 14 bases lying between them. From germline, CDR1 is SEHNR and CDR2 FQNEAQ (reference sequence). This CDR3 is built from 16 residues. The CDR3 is CASSLGGRGIYNEQFF. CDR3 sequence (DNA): TGTGCCAGCAGCTTAGGGGGTCGGGGAATATACAATGAGCAGTTCTTC.

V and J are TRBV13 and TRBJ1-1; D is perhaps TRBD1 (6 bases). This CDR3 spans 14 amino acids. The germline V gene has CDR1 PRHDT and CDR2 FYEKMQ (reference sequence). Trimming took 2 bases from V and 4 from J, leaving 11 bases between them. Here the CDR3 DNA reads TGTGCCAGCAGCTTAAACAGGGTGGGCACTGAAGCTTTCTTT. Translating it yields CASSLNRVGTEAFF.

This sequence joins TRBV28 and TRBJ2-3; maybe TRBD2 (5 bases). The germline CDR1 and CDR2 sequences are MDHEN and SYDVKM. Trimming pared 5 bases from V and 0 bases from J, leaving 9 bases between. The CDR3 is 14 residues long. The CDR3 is CASSVSGSTDTQYF. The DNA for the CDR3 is TGTGCCAGCAGTGTGTCGGGAAGCACAGATACGCAGTATTTT.

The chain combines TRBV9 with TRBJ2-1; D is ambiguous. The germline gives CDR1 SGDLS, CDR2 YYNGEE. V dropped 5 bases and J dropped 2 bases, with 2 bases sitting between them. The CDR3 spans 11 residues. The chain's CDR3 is CASSTYNEQFF. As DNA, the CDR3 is TGTGCCAGCAGTACCTACAATGAGCAGTTCTTC. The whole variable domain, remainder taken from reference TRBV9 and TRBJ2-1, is DSGVTQTPKHLITATGQRVTLRCSPRSGDLSVYWYQQSLDQGLQFLIQYYNGEERAKGNILERFSAQQFPDLHSELNLSSLELGDSALYFCASSTYNEQFFGPGTRLTVL.

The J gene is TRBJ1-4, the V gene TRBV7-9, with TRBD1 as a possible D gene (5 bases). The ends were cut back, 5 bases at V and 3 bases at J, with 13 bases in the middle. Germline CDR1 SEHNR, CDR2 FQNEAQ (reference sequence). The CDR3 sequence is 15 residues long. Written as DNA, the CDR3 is TGTGCCAGCAGCCTGGGGGGTATCTCTAATGAAAAACTGTTTTTT. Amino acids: CASSLGGISNEKLFF.

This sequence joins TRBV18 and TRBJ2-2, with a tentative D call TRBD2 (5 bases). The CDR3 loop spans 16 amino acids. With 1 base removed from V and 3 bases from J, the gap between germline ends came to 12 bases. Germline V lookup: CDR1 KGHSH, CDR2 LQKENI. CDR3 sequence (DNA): TGTGCCAGCTCACCACGGACGGGGTGGGACACCGGGGAGCTGTTTTTT. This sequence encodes CASSPRTGWDTGELFF.

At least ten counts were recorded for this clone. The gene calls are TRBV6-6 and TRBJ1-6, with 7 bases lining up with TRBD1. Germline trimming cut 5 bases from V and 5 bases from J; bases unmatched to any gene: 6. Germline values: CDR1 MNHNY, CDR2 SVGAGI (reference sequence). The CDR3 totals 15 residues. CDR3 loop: CASSINRGNNSPLHF. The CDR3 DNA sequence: TGTGCCAGCAGTATCAACAGGGGAAATAATTCACCCCTCCACTTT.

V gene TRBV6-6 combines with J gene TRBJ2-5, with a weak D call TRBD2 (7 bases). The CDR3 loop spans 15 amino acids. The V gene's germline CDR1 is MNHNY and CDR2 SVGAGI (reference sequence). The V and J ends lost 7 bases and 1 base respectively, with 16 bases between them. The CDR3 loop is CASTEGGRGQETQYF. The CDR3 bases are TGTGCCAGCACCGAAGGGGGGAGGGGCCAAGAGACCCAGTACTTC.

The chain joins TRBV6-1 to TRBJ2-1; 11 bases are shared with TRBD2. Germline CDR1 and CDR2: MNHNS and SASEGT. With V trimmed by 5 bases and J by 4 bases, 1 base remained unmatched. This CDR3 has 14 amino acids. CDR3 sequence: CASSLAGGYNEQFF. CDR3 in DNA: TGTGCCAGCAGTCTAGCGGGAGGTTACAATGAGCAGTTCTTC.

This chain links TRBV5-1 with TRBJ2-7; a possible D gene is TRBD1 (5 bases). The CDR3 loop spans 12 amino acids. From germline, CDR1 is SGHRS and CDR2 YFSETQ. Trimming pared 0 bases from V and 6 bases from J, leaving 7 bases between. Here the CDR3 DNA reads TGCGCCAGCAGCTTGGGGCAGGGCGAGCAGTACTTC. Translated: CASSLGQGEQYF.

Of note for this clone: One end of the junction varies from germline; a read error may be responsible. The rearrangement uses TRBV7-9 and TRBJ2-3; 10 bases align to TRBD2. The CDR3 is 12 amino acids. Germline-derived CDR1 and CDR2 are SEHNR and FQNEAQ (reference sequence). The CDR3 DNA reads TGTGCCAGCAGCTTCACTAGCGGGGAAGTCCATTTT. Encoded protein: CASSFTSGEVHF.

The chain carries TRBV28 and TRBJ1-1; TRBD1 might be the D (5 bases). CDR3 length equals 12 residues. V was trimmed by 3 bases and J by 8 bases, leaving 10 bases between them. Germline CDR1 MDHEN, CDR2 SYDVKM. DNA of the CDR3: TGTGCCAGCAGTTTGAAGGGGCTGGAAGCTTTCTTT. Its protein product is CASSLKGLEAFF.